This record covers a single TCR beta chain. Sequenced by immunoSEQ multiplex PCR; TCRdb stores in-frame clones only, minus some. Among around 140,000 clones, 88% were seen once, and the ten largest hold roughly 2.1%. The data were obtained in a study of blood T cell repertoires in COVID-19. This CDR3 is built from 17 residues. The trim removed 5 bases at V and 7 bases at J, leaving 12 bases unmatched. Germline V lookup: CDR1 LNHDA, CDR2 SQIVND (reference sequence). The V gene is TRBV19, the J gene TRBJ2-3, with 13 bases fitting TRBD2. The receptor's source is a man in his 70s with active COVID-19. The sample consisted of peripheral blood. The CDR3 region has the DNA TGTGCCAGTAGTCCCGGGTGGACTAGCGGGAGATTAAATACGCAGTATTTT. This encodes CASSPGWTSGRLNTQYF. The full variable domain, completed using reference TRBV19 and TRBJ2-3, is DGGITQSPKYLFRKEGQNVTLSCEQNLNHDAMYWYRQDPGQGLRLIYYSQIVNDFQKGDIAEGYSVSREKKESFPLTVTSAQKNPTAFYLCASSPGWTSGRLNTQYFGPGTRLTVL.